These T cell receptor beta chains were read from a single sample in a study of blood T cell repertoires in COVID-19. Some clones are missing from TCRdb's copy, which holds only in-frame ones; the method was immunoSEQ multiplex PCR. The sample lists approximately 89,000 clones, around four fifths occurring once. Sequencing input: peripheral blood. These receptor sequences come from a woman between 65 and 79 years old with active or convalescent COVID-19. Each CDR3 is given with its conserved first and last residue. Each record gives: clone size, V gene, J gene, D gene, CDR3 protein, CDR3 DNA. D genes are given only for firm matches. Size tells how often a clone was seen (once, few, many) or the class of an expanded clone, and some rows leave it out.

NA	TRBV7-2	TRBJ1-2	TRBD1	CASSLVGTGGVNYGYTF	TGTGCCAGCAGCTTAGTTGGGACAGGGGGCGTTAACTATGGCTACACCTTC
NA	TRBV12-3/TRBV12-4	TRBJ2-3	NA	CASRLTDTQYF	TGTGCCAGCAGACTCACAGATACGCAGTATTTT
NA	TRBV24-1	TRBJ1-2	NA	CATSDPQGNYGYTF	TGTGCCACCAGTGATCCCCAGGGGAACTATGGCTACACCTTC
NA	TRBV5-4	TRBJ1-2	TRBD1	CASSVGQGDDGYTF	TGTGCCAGCAGCGTGGGGCAGGGGGATGATGGCTACACCTTC
NA	TRBV28	TRBJ2-1	NA	CASSSVHEQFF	TGTGCCAGCAGTTCCGTTCATGAGCAGTTCTTC
few	TRBV9	TRBJ2-2	NA	CASSALQGPGELFF	TGTGCCAGCAGCGCTTTACAGGGTCCCGGGGAGCTGTTTTTT
NA	TRBV28	TRBJ1-5	NA	CASSSELQDSNQPQHF	TGTGCCAGCAGTTCCGAACTACAGGATAGCAATCAGCCCCAGCATTTT
NA	TRBV5-1	TRBJ2-2	NA	CASSLTSNTGELFF	TGCGCCAGCAGCTTGACTTCGAACACCGGGGAGCTGTTTTTT
NA	TRBV5-1	TRBJ2-1	TRBD2	CASSSLPGGGSYNEQFF	TGCGCCAGCAGCTCATTGCCCGGCGGGGGATCATACAATGAGCAGTTCTTC
NA	TRBV25-1	TRBJ2-2	NA	CATYRNRGSNTGELFF	TGTGCCACCTACCGAAATAGGGGCTCGAACACCGGGGAGCTGTTTTTT
NA	TRBV5-4	TRBJ2-7	TRBD1	CASRKTGVDEQYF	TGTGCCAGCAGGAAGACAGGGGTGGACGAGCAGTACTTC
NA	TRBV12-3/TRBV12-4	TRBJ2-7	NA	CASSRTAPYEQYF	TGTGCCAGCAGTCGAACAGCTCCCTACGAGCAGTACTTC
NA	TRBV9	TRBJ1-3	NA	CASSVEAQGAGNTIYF	TGTGCCAGCAGCGTAGAGGCACAGGGCGCTGGAAACACCATATATTTT
few	TRBV7-2	TRBJ2-3	NA	CASSLWQGDTQYF	TGTGCCAGCAGTCTGTGGCAGGGGGATACGCAGTATTTT
NA	TRBV4-1	TRBJ2-7	TRBD1	CASSSSPTGGTYEQYF	TGCGCCAGCAGCTCAAGCCCCACAGGGGGAACCTACGAGCAGTACTTC
NA	TRBV6-6	TRBJ2-5	TRBD2	CASSSLSSGGAPQYF	TGTGCCAGCAGTTCTCTCTCTAGCGGGGGGGCGCCCCAGTACTTC
few	TRBV9	TRBJ1-3	NA	CASSVGQLSGNTIYF	TGTGCCAGCAGCGTAGGCCAACTCTCTGGAAACACCATATATTTT
NA	TRBV5-1	TRBJ2-5	TRBD2	CASSLGAGGRETQYF	TGCGCCAGCAGCTTGGGGGCGGGGGGGAGAGAGACCCAGTACTTC
NA	TRBV19	TRBJ2-1	NA	CASSRGDQSSYNEQFF	TGTGCCAGTAGTAGGGGGGACCAAAGCTCCTACAATGAGCAGTTCTTC
once	TRBV19	TRBJ1-4	TRBD1	CATRPGQLPRSEKLFF	TGTGCCACGAGACCGGGACAGCTACCACGTTCTGAAAAACTGTTTTTT
few	TRBV5-1	TRBJ2-7	NA	CASSLDLYEQYF	TGCGCCAGCAGCTTGGACCTATACGAGCAGTACTTC
NA	TRBV5-1	TRBJ1-1	TRBD1	CASSRDSIEAFF	TGCGCCAGCAGTCGGGACAGTATTGAAGCTTTCTTT
NA	TRBV10-3	TRBJ1-2	NA	CASEQQGYYGYTF	TGTGCCAGCGAGCAACAGGGATACTATGGCTACACCTTC
NA	TRBV5-1	TRBJ1-2	TRBD1	CASRLDRERFGGYTF	TGCGCCAGCAGATTGGACAGGGAAAGATTCGGGGGCTACACCTTC
NA	TRBV11-2	TRBJ2-3	TRBD2	CASSSYRLAGEHDTDTQYF	TGTGCCAGCAGCTCCTACCGACTAGCGGGGGAGCACGACACAGATACGCAGTATTTT
NA	TRBV27	TRBJ2-1	TRBD2	CASSPSGGLSYNEQFF	TGTGCCAGCAGTCCCTCGGGGGGACTCTCCTACAATGAGCAGTTCTTC
NA	TRBV6-5	TRBJ1-1	NA	CASQVPTEAFF	TGTGCCAGCCAGGTCCCCACTGAAGCTTTCTTT
NA	TRBV27	TRBJ2-1	TRBD2	CASSWRAGVAYNEQFF	TGTGCCAGCAGTTGGAGAGCGGGGGTTGCCTACAATGAGCAGTTCTTC
once	TRBV4-3	TRBJ1-4	NA	CASSRSGGASNEKLFF	TGCGCCAGCAGCCGCTCGGGGGGGGCGTCTAATGAAAAACTGTTTTTT
NA	TRBV5-1	TRBJ1-1	NA	CASSVRGGNTEAFF	TGCGCCAGCAGCGTCAGGGGTGGGAACACTGAAGCTTTCTTT
NA	TRBV6-5	TRBJ2-7	TRBD1	CASNPTGTARYEQYF	TGTGCCAGCAACCCAACCGGGACAGCTAGGTACGAGCAGTACTTC
NA	TRBV5-5	TRBJ1-1	NA	CASSPLGGGYNTEAFF	TGTGCCAGCAGCCCTCTAGGGGGGGGCTACAACACTGAAGCTTTCTTT
NA	TRBV5-5	TRBJ1-6	NA	CASSSLGVTSSYNSPLHF	TGTGCCAGCAGCTCACTGGGCGTGACGAGCTCCTATAATTCACCCCTCCACTTT
NA	TRBV19	TRBJ2-3	TRBD2	CASSISGGAGTDTQYF	TGTGCCAGTAGTATTAGCGGGGGGGCGGGCACAGATACGCAGTATTTT
NA	TRBV6-5	TRBJ2-1	NA	CASSYSGQGSNEQFF	TGTGCCAGCAGTTACTCGGGGCAGGGGAGCAATGAGCAGTTCTTC
NA	TRBV7-2	TRBJ1-1	TRBD1	CASSPGQGAFF	TGTGCCAGCAGCCCGGGACAGGGAGCTTTCTTT
NA	TRBV7-9	TRBJ1-1	TRBD1	CASSHFTTTGWNTEAFF	TGTGCCAGCAGCCATTTCACGACGACAGGGTGGAACACTGAAGCTTTCTTT
NA	TRBV21-1	TRBJ2-7	NA	CASSKKGTGTHSYEQYF	TGTGCCAGCAGCAAAAAGGGGACAGGGACCCATTCCTACGAGCAGTACTTC
NA	TRBV6-5	TRBJ1-1	TRBD1	CASSYAGGSNTEAFF	TGTGCCAGCAGTTACGCAGGGGGAAGTAACACTGAAGCTTTCTTT
NA	TRBV5-1	TRBJ2-4	TRBD1	CASSLALGQGANIQYF	TGCGCCAGCAGCTTGGCTCTGGGACAGGGGGCGAACATTCAGTACTTC
NA	TRBV5-6	TRBJ2-7	NA	CASSRRQRPLYEQYF	TGTGCCAGCAGCCGAAGACAGAGACCCCTCTACGAGCAGTACTTC
once	TRBV18	TRBJ1-1	TRBD1	CASSPDRGQAFF	TGTGCCAGCTCACCTGACAGGGGACAAGCTTTCTTT
NA	TRBV19	TRBJ2-7	NA	CASSIDNRPGHYYEQYF	TGTGCCAGTAGTATAGATAATAGACCGGGACACTACTACGAGCAGTACTTC
NA	TRBV14	TRBJ2-3	TRBD2	CASSQGPSGGPSTDTQYF	TGTGCCAGCAGCCAAGGACCTAGCGGGGGCCCTAGCACAGATACGCAGTATTTT
few	TRBV6-6	TRBJ1-2	NA	CASSWAPTNYGYTF	TGTGCCAGCAGTTGGGCCCCCACTAACTATGGCTACACCTTC